The source of this TCR beta chain is a study of shared clonotypes between healthy human individuals. This CDR3 has 15 residues. Between the trimmed V and J ends, which lost 0 bases and 0 bases, there was a span of 6 bases. The V gene's germline CDR1 is LGHNA and CDR2 YSLEER. Adults of Caucasian background living in Nashville, Tennessee made up all donors. Clones were sequenced by immunoSEQ multiplex PCR, and TCRdb holds only the in-frame ones, with some missing. The sample holds over 1.5 million clones; 95% to 99% are singletons and the top ten take roughly 0.45%. This clonotype originated in a man aged 25-45 years in good health. The V call is TRBV4-3, the J call TRBJ1-5; D not certain. The material sequenced was naive CD4+ T cells sorted from blood. Subset reported: CD45RA+ positively selected. Here the CDR3 reads CASSQDRHSNQPQHF. CDR3 nucleotides: TGCGCCAGCAGCCAAGACAGACATAGCAATCAGCCCCAGCATTTT.